This T cell receptor (beta chain) emerged from a study of response to subunit inactivated influenza vaccine. Whole-study results and caveats: Few additional T cells are recruited per seasonal influenza vaccination, authors suggested.

There are many counts of this clonotype. Its antigen is not identified. TCRdb itself ran the RT-PCR reads through MiXCR, one entry per CDR3 protein. The data hold roughly 500,000 distinct CDR3 sequences, with approximately 15% observed a single time. The V end lost 6 bases, the J end lost 3 bases, and 13 bases lay between the germline ends. The CDR3 is made up of 14 amino acids. The origin of this receptor is a man between 50 and 75 years old who received an inactivated influenza vaccine. Specimen: CD4+ T cells sorted from PBMCs, collected about 23 months after vaccination. V gene TRBV12-3 or TRBV12-4 combines with J gene TRBJ2-3; D unclear. CDR3 coding DNA: TGTGCCAGCAGAGATTCACTTGGGACAGATACGCAGTATTTT. Translating it yields CASRDSLGTDTQYF.